The next 25 T cell receptor beta chains were all read from a single sample in a study of T cell responses to AZD1222 COVID-19 vaccine. This table comes from immunoSEQ multiplex PCR, and its TCRdb copy is limited to in-frame clones, with some not included. The table shows approximately 150,000 clones, with around 87% occurring only once. Sequenced here: peripheral blood, sampled 28 days after the second AZD1222 dose. Receptor source: an adult who received the AZD1222 COVID-19 vaccine.

The chain recombines TRBV12-2 with TRBJ2-7. TRBV12-2 is a pseudogene locus. The CDR3 is made up of 15 amino acids. The chain's CDR3 is CASRLARPLRYEQYF. The CDR3 nucleotides are TGTGCAAGTCGCTTAGCTAGGCCCCTCCGCTACGAGCAGTACTTC.

V usage is TRBV14 and J usage is TRBJ1-5, with D unclear. Germline values: CDR1 SGHDN, CDR2 FVKESK. The CDR3 contains 14 residues. The germline V and J ends were trimmed by 2 bases and 5 bases, with 10 bases remaining between them. This CDR3 is CASSQRGTYQPQHF. The CDR3 DNA follows: TGTGCCAGCAGCCAACGAGGTACCTATCAGCCCCAGCATTTT.

The chain couples TRBV19 to TRBJ2-7; possibly TRBD1 or TRBD2 for D (6 bases each). The CDR3 loop spans 14 amino acids. The V end was cut by 7 bases, the J end by 2 bases, with 15 bases between. The germline V gene encodes CDR1 LNHDA and CDR2 SQIVND (reference sequence). CDR3 nucleotide sequence: TGTGCCAGTACCCCCGGGGGCAGAACCTACGAGCAGTACTTC. Protein sequence: CASTPGGRTYEQYF.

The chain is built from TRBV3-1 (or the pseudogene TRBV3-2) and TRBJ2-1; no clear D. Germline CDR1 LGHDT, CDR2 YNNKEL (reference sequence). This CDR3 has 13 amino acids. V was clipped by 3 bases and J by 10 bases, with 13 bases between them. CDR3 protein: CASSQSLDAEQFF. The CDR3 DNA reads TGTGCCAGCAGCCAGTCTTTGGACGCCGAGCAGTTCTTC.

The chain couples TRBV7-2 to TRBJ1-3, with 7 bases lining up with TRBD1. This CDR3 has 17 residues. Germline lookup yields CDR1 SGHTA and CDR2 FQGNSA. The junction had 11 bases not matched to a gene; V was cut back by 6 bases and J by 0 bases. CDR3 DNA: TGTGCCAGCAGTGGATGGGACAGCTTTATCTCTGGAAACACCATATATTTT. This gives the protein CASSGWDSFISGNTIYF.

The chain recombines TRBV7-2 with TRBJ2-7; D not resolved. CDR3 length: 13 residues. Germline CDR1 SGHTA, CDR2 FQGNSA. The germline V and J ends were trimmed by 3 bases and 4 bases, with 10 bases remaining between them. CDR3 sequence: CASSLVERYEQYF. DNA for the CDR3: TGTGCCAGCAGCTTGGTAGAAAGGTACGAGCAGTACTTC.

This chain links TRBV6-5 with TRBJ1-1; the D is unclear. The CDR3 is 13 residues long. Germline lookup yields CDR1 MNHEY and CDR2 SVGAGI. V lost 2 bases, J lost 5 bases, and 9 bases lay in between. CDR3 coding DNA: TGTGCCAGCAGTTACGAGTTACGGACTGAAGCTTTCTTT. This sequence encodes CASSYELRTEAFF.

This sequence joins TRBV30 and TRBJ1-2, with 8 positions matching TRBD1. After removal of 3 bases from V and 4 bases from J, the junction contained 7 bases not matched to a gene. In germline, CDR1 is GTSNPN, CDR2 SVGIG (reference sequence). This CDR3 is built from 14 residues. CDR3 DNA: TGTGCCTGGAGGAAATCGGGACAGGTCTATGGCTACACCTTC. Translation gives CAWRKSGQVYGYTF.

The chain has TRBV5-1 and TRBJ2-7, with TRBD1 matching over 11 bases. Germline V CDR1 and CDR2: SGHRS, YFSETQ. The CDR3 runs 13 residues. Trimming took 4 bases from V and 9 from J; bases not matched to a gene: 6. The CDR3 loop is CASSQGQGERQYF. CDR3 DNA: TGCGCCAGCAGCCAGGGACAGGGGGAACGGCAGTACTTC. Filled out from reference TRBV5-1 and TRBJ2-7, the complete variable domain reads KAGVTQTPRYLIKTRGQQVTLSCSPISGHRSVSWYQQTPGQGLQFLFEYFSETQRNKGNFPGRFSGRQFSNSRSEMNVSTLELGDSALYLCASSQGQGERQYFGPGTRLTVT.

V and J are TRBV6-5 and TRBJ2-7, with D maybe TRBD2 (6 bases). This CDR3 contains 13 residues. Deletions cut 6 bases from V and 6 bases from J, with 15 bases between. From germline, CDR1 is MNHEY and CDR2 SVGAGI. This CDR3 is CASSYAEGGEQYF. CDR3 DNA: TGTGCCAGCAGCTACGCGGAGGGTGGCGAGCAGTACTTC.

The chain is built from TRBV19 and TRBJ2-2; 9 positions match TRBD1. Germline-derived CDR1 and CDR2 are LNHDA and SQIVND (reference sequence). The CDR3 runs to 16 residues. V lost 5 bases to trimming and J lost 4 bases; unmatched junction nucleotides: 8. The CDR3 DNA is TGTGCCAGTAGTGCCTGGACAGGGGCCCGCACCGGGGAGCTGTTTTTT. Translated: CASSAWTGARTGELFF.

V gene TRBV3-1 (or the pseudogene TRBV3-2) combines with J gene TRBJ1-3; D might be TRBD1 (5 bases). The CDR3 runs to 14 residues. CDR1 is LGHDT, CDR2 YNNKEL, per germline (reference sequence). The ends were cut back, 0 bases at V and 4 bases at J, with 7 bases in the middle. CDR3 residues: CASSQDAGGNTIYF. The CDR3 nucleotides are TGTGCCAGCAGCCAAGACGCAGGGGGAAACACCATATATTTT.

V and J are TRBV30 and TRBJ1-2; D is undetermined. This CDR3 is built from 11 residues. CDR1 is GTSNPN and CDR2 is SVGIG in the germline V gene (reference sequence). V lost 1 base and J 4 bases, leaving 4 bases between the germline ends. The CDR3, as DNA: TGTGCCTGGAGTGGGGCCTATGGCTACACCTTC. Protein product: CAWSGAYGYTF.

The chain is built from TRBV2 and TRBJ2-1, with TRBD2 identical over 8 bases. V lost 6 bases and J lost 7; bases outside the gene matches: 5. The CDR3 length is 13 residues. Germline V CDR1 and CDR2: SNHLY, FYNNEI. The CDR3 DNA reads as TGTGCCAGCAGCGGGACTAGTAAGAATGAGCAGTTCTTC. This translates into CASSGTSKNEQFF.

The rearrangement links TRBV13 to TRBJ1-6; D gene ambiguous. The CDR3 runs 14 residues. V was clipped by 2 bases and J by 6 bases, with 8 bases between them. CDR1 and CDR2 (germline): PRHDT, FYEKMQ (reference sequence). CDR3 sequence reads: CASSLSWGNSPLHF. The CDR3 DNA is TGTGCCAGCAGCTTATCATGGGGTAATTCACCCCTCCACTTT.

V is TRBV5-1 and J is TRBJ1-6, with D unresolved. CDR3 size: 18 residues. Trimming removed 1 base at V and 4 bases at J, with 18 bases between. Germline V gene sequence: CDR1 SGHRS, CDR2 YFSETQ. The chain's CDR3 is CASSLNPLETTYNSPLHF. The CDR3 DNA reads TGCGCCAGCAGCTTGAATCCCCTCGAAACTACTTATAATTCACCCCTCCACTTT.

The chain recombines TRBV9 with TRBJ2-3; D is undetermined. This CDR3 is 12 amino acids long. Trimming shortened V by 5 bases and J by 6 bases, and 10 bases separated the two germline ends. Germline CDR1 reads SGDLS; CDR2 reads YYNGEE. CDR3 bases: TGTGCCAGCAGAGCCCCTGGGGATACGCAGTATTTT. It translates to CASRAPGDTQYF.

J is TRBJ1-5 and V is TRBV7-2; D is possibly TRBD1 (5 bases). This CDR3 comprises 17 residues. Germline V CDR1 and CDR2: SGHTA, FQGNSA. Trimming removed 2 bases at V and 6 bases at J, with 20 bases between. CDR3 in DNA: TGTGCCAGCAGCTTACTGCCCGGGGGGGGTTTGAGTCAGCCCCAGCATTTT. Its protein is CASSLLPGGGLSQPQHF.

V and J are TRBV6-2 or TRBV6-3 and TRBJ1-1; D not resolved. With 4 bases removed from V and 4 bases from J, the gap between germline ends came to 10 bases. The CDR3 covers 13 residues. Germline-derived CDR1 and CDR2 are MNHEY and SVGEGT. The CDR3 sequence is CASSFNIVTEAFF. The DNA for the CDR3 is TGTGCCAGCAGTTTTAACATCGTCACTGAAGCTTTCTTT.

The chain uses TRBV7-8 and TRBJ2-2, with 8 bases fitting TRBD1. This CDR3 comprises 15 residues. After removal of 5 bases from V and 4 bases from J, the junction contained 6 bases not matched to a gene. Germline lookup yields CDR1 SGHVS and CDR2 FQNEAQ. The CDR3 spells CASSPRDRTTGELFF. The CDR3, as DNA: TGTGCCAGCAGCCCGCGGGACAGGACCACCGGGGAGCTGTTTTTT.

This clone was counted only a few times. The rearrangement links TRBV14 to TRBJ1-2; the D is unclear. The CDR3 has 14 residues. Trimming stripped 0 bases from V and 0 bases from J, with 5 bases between. Germline CDR1 and CDR2: SGHDN and FVKESK. The CDR3 sequence is CASSQDPANYGYTF. The CDR3 nucleotides read TGTGCCAGCAGCCAAGATCCGGCTAACTATGGCTACACCTTC.

This clone appeared a few times. The chain combines TRBV3-1 (or the pseudogene TRBV3-2) with TRBJ2-7, with TRBD2 identical over 12 bases. The germline gives CDR1 LGHDT, CDR2 YNNKEL (reference sequence). This CDR3 region has 16 residues. Losses at the gene ends were 5 bases for V and 0 bases for J; bases not matched to a gene: 5. The CDR3 coding sequence is TGTGCCAGCAGCTTAGGACTAGCGGGGTCCTCCTACGAGCAGTACTTC. Its translation: CASSLGLAGSSYEQYF.

The V and J genes are TRBV28 and TRBJ1-1; a weak D match, TRBD1 (6 bases). The germline V gene encodes CDR1 MDHEN and CDR2 SYDVKM. The CDR3 sequence is 15 residues long. Between the trimmed V and J ends, which lost 3 bases and 6 bases, there was a span of 17 bases. The CDR3 region has the DNA TGTGCCAGCAGTTTCGGGGGGGCCCCCAGGGCTGAAGCTTTCTTT. Its translation is CASSFGGAPRAEAFF.

CDR3 bases: TGTGCCTGGAGTGCTTTGTTGGGGACCCACGAAAAACTGTTTTTT. It is translated as CAWSALLGTHEKLFF. The gene calls are TRBV30 and TRBJ1-4; D possibly corresponds to TRBD1 (5 bases). V lost 1 base to trimming and J lost 8 bases, with 17 bases between them. This CDR3 spans 15 amino acids. CDR1 GTSNPN and CDR2 SVGIG come from the germline V gene (reference sequence).

This clone occurred once. This chain joins TRBV10-3 and TRBJ1-1; 10 bases are shared with TRBD1. Trimming cost V 6 bases and J 8 bases; bases outside gene matches: 12. CDR3 size: 15 residues. CDR1 is ENHRY, CDR2 SYGVKD, per germline. The CDR3 region is CAIRDTDRGRLEAFF. CDR3 nucleotides: TGTGCCATCAGAGACACTGACAGGGGGCGTCTAGAAGCTTTCTTT.